This T cell receptor (beta chain) was identified during a study of CD8+CD57+ T cells in acquired aplastic anemia. Genomic DNA templated the TCR beta VDJ and CDR3 profiling. One entry per CDR3 protein results from TCRdb running MiXCR on the reads. Among around 500,000 distinct CDR3 sequences listed, under 40% were seen once. This clonotype was seen repeatedly, ten times or more. The antigen remains unidentified. Only patients with CD8+CD57+ cell expansion on flow cytometry were chosen for sequencing. With V trimmed by 3 bases and J by 3 bases, 8 bases remained unmatched. This CDR3 has 15 residues. The germline V gene has CDR1 SEHNR and CDR2 FQNEAQ (reference sequence). Regarding the study as a whole: Any difference that existed in CD8+ Simpson's diversity between patients and controls was not significant.

Sequencing was performed on sorted CD4+, CD8+, or CD8+CD57+ T cells (not recorded which) from PBMCs. This TCR derives from a human donor with aplastic anemia. The J gene is TRBJ2-7, the V gene TRBV7-9, with TRBD1 identical over 7 bases. The CDR3: CASSFQTGSYYEQYF. The CDR3 DNA reads TGTGCCAGCAGCTTCCAGACAGGGAGTTACTACGAGCAGTACTTC.